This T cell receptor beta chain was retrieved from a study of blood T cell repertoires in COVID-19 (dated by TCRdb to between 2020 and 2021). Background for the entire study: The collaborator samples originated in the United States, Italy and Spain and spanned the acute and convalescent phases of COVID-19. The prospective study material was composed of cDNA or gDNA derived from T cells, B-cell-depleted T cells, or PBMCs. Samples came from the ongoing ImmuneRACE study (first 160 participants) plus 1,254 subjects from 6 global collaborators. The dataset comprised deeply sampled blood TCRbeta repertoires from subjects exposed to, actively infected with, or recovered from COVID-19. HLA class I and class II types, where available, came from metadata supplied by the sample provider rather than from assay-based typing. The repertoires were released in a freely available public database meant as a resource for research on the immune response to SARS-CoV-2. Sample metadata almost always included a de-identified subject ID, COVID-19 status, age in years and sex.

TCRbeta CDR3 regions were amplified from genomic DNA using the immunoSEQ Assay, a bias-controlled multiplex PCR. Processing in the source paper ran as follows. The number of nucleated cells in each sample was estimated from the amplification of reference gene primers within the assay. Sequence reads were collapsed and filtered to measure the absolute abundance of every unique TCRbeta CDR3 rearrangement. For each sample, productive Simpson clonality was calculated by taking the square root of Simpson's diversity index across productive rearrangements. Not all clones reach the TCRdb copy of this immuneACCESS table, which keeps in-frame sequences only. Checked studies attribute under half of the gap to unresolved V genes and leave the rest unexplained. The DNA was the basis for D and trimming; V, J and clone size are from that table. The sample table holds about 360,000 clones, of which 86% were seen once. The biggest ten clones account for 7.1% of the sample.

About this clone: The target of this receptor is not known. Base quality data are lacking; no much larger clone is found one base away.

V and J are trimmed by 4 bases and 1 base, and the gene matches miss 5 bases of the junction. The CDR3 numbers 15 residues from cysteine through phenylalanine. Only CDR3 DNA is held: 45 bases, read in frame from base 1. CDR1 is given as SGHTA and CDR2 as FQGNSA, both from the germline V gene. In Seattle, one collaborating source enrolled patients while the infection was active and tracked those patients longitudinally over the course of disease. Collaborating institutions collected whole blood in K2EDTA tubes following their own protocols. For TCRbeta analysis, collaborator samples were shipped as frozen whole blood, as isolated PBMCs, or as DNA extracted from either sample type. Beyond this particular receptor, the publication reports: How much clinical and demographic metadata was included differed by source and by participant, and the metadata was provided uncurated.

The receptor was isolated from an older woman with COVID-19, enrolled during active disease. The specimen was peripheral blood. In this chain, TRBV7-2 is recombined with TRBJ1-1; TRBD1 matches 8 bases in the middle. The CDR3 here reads CASSSRTGRNTEAFF. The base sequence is TGTGCCAGCAGCTCCCGGACAGGGAGGAACACTGAAGCTTTCTTT.